Shown below are 25 T cell receptor beta chains from a single sample sequenced in a study of cytomegalovirus exposure and HLA in healthy donors. Some clones are missing from TCRdb's copy, which holds only in-frame ones; the method was immunoSEQ multiplex PCR. This table holds 100,000 to 150,000 clones, roughly 93% found once. The sample taken for sequencing was PBMCs. These receptors were collected from a woman aged 18-29 years in good health and CMV-seronegative.

The J gene is TRBJ2-7, the V gene TRBV10-1; D possibly corresponds to TRBD1 (6 bases). Deletions cut 3 bases from V and 5 bases from J, with 11 bases between. Germline V gene sequence: CDR1 WNHNN, CDR2 SYGVQD (reference sequence). CDR3 length: 13 residues. The CDR3 is CASSDGQSDEQYF. The CDR3 DNA reads TGCGCCAGCAGTGATGGACAGTCTGACGAGCAGTACTTC.

The V gene is TRBV30, the J gene TRBJ2-7; D is possibly TRBD1 (7 bases). The CDR3 consists of 14 residues. CDR1 is GTSNPN, CDR2 SVGIG, per germline (reference sequence). The germline V and J ends were trimmed by 3 bases and 2 bases, with 14 bases remaining between them. CDR3 DNA sequence: TGTGCCTGGAGGCCAGGGGGGAACGCCTACGAGCAGTACTTC. This gives the protein CAWRPGGNAYEQYF.

The chain carries TRBV18 and TRBJ1-5, with 8 nucleotides matching TRBD1. CDR3 length: 14 amino acids. The V gene end was trimmed by 3 bases and the J gene end by 5 bases; junction bases not matched to a gene: 3. Germline V gives CDR1 KGHSH, CDR2 LQKENI. The CDR3 reads CASSPAGGDQPQHF. The CDR3 DNA sequence: TGTGCCAGCTCACCCGCAGGGGGCGATCAGCCCCAGCATTTT.

The chain carries TRBV9 and TRBJ1-1; possibly TRBD1 for D (6 bases). Trimming took off 3 bases at V and 0 bases at J, with 15 bases between the two ends. Germline assignment: CDR1 SGDLS and CDR2 YYNGEE. The CDR3 has 16 amino acids. The CDR3 sequence: CASSGNRAGMNTEAFF. The CDR3 region has the DNA TGTGCCAGCAGCGGAAACAGGGCCGGTATGAACACTGAAGCTTTCTTT.

The chain carries TRBV27 and TRBJ2-2; D is undetermined. CDR1 and CDR2 (germline): MNHEY, SMNVEV (reference sequence). The V end lost 6 bases, the J end lost 4 bases, and 18 bases lay between the germline ends. This CDR3 has 16 amino acids. The CDR3: CASSPLRVGPTGELFF. The CDR3, as DNA: TGTGCCAGCAGCCCCCTTCGGGTAGGCCCCACCGGGGAGCTGTTTTTT.

The chain couples TRBV9 to TRBJ2-1, with TRBD2 matching over 10 bases. V gave up 4 bases and J gave up 6 bases; unmatched junction bases: 10. The germline V gene encodes CDR1 SGDLS and CDR2 YYNGEE. This CDR3 contains 16 residues. The CDR3: CASSSRAASGGNEQFF. In DNA form, the CDR3 reads TGTGCCAGCAGCTCTAGGGCGGCTAGCGGGGGCAATGAGCAGTTCTTC. Using reference TRBV9 and TRBJ2-1 for the parts outside the CDR3, the full variable domain is DSGVTQTPKHLITATGQRVTLRCSPRSGDLSVYWYQQSLDQGLQFLIQYYNGEERAKGNILERFSAQQFPDLHSELNLSSLELGDSALYFCASSSRAASGGNEQFFGPGTRLTVL.

This chain joins TRBV6-1 and TRBJ2-7; TRBD2 matches 8 bases. V dropped 11 bases and J dropped 5; count of bases not matched to a gene: 14. This CDR3 spans 14 amino acids. CDR1 MNHNS and CDR2 SASEGT come from the germline V gene. The DNA of the CDR3 is TGTGCCGGGGGACGGAGCGGGGGAACCAACGAGCAGTACTTC. Residues: CAGGRSGGTNEQYF.

The rearrangement uses TRBV5-6 and TRBJ2-5; no definite D call. The V gene lost 0 bases and the J gene lost 5 bases, with 11 bases spanning the gap. From germline, CDR1 is SGHDT and CDR2 YYEEEE. The length of the CDR3 is 14 residues. The CDR3 loop is CASSLVRRRETQYF. For the CDR3, the DNA is TGTGCCAGCAGCTTGGTTAGGCGGCGGGAGACCCAGTACTTC.

The chain recombines TRBV10-3 with TRBJ2-5; tentatively, D is TRBD1 (6 bases). Germline CDR1 is ENHRY and CDR2 is SYGVKD. The V end lost 0 bases, the J end lost 5 bases, and 13 bases lay between the germline ends. CDR3 length: 15 residues. The CDR3 bases are TGTGCCATCAGTGAGTCGAAAACAGGGATGGAGACCCAGTACTTC. Protein product: CAISESKTGMETQYF.

The J gene is TRBJ2-1, the V gene TRBV30; D is possibly TRBD2 (5 bases). This CDR3 has 13 amino acids. Per the germline V gene, CDR1 is GTSNPN and CDR2 is SVGIG (reference sequence). Trimming removed 0 bases at V and 10 bases at J, with 13 bases between. CDR3 sequence: CAWSVLVEGEQFF. The DNA of the CDR3 is TGTGCCTGGAGTGTACTTGTTGAGGGCGAGCAGTTCTTC.

The rearrangement uses TRBV7-3 and TRBJ1-2, with D possibly TRBD1 on 6 matching bases. Germline V lookup: CDR1 SGHTA, CDR2 FQGTGA. This CDR3 comprises 13 residues. V lost 5 bases and J lost 2, with 9 bases in between. CDR3 protein: CASSAQGNYGYTF. The CDR3 coding sequence is TGTGCCAGCAGCGCACAGGGAAACTATGGCTACACCTTC.

V usage is TRBV19 and J usage is TRBJ2-1; D is undetermined. V was cut by 4 bases and J by 5 bases, with 9 bases left in between. From germline, CDR1 is LNHDA and CDR2 SQIVND (reference sequence). The CDR3 contains 13 residues. The CDR3 DNA reads TGTGCCAGTAGTACTTCGTTAGACAATGAGCAGTTCTTC. This translates into CASSTSLDNEQFF.

The chain links TRBV7-9 to TRBJ1-5; D gene uncertain. This CDR3 contains 15 residues. Germline-derived CDR1 and CDR2 are SEHNR and FQNEAQ (reference sequence). The V end lost 4 bases, the J end lost 0 bases, and 10 bases lay between the germline ends. CDR3 in amino acids: CASSSTENSNQPQHF. Written as DNA, the CDR3 is TGTGCCAGCAGCTCAACAGAAAATAGCAATCAGCCCCAGCATTTT.

The chain has TRBV6-4 and TRBJ1-1; TRBD1 matches 7 bases. There are 13 residues in the CDR3. Per the germline V gene, CDR1 is MRHNA and CDR2 is SNTAGT. Trimming cost V 6 bases and J 6 bases; bases outside gene matches: 7. In DNA form, the CDR3 reads TGTGCCAGCAGACGGGACAGAGACGCTGAAGCTTTCTTT. It codes for CASRRDRDAEAFF.

The chain couples TRBV10-3 to TRBJ2-7, with D possibly TRBD1 on 8 matching bases. Germline V gene sequence: CDR1 ENHRY, CDR2 SYGVKD. With 8 bases removed from V and 7 bases from J, the gap between germline ends came to 36 bases. This CDR3 comprises 19 residues. The CDR3 DNA is TGTGCCATCTCCGAACAACAGGGGACAGGCGGGAGACATACCGGGGAGCAGTACTTC. Its protein product is CAISEQQGTGGRHTGEQYF.

The CDR3, as DNA: TGTGCCAGCAGCGTAAGCCCCCGGTACCAAGAGACCCAGTACTTC. It translates to CASSVSPRYQETQYF. The rearrangement uses TRBV9 and TRBJ2-5; unclear D gene. The V gene lost 1 base and the J gene lost 0 bases, with 10 bases spanning the gap. This CDR3 contains 15 residues. Germline CDR1 and CDR2: SGDLS and YYNGEE.

The chain is built from TRBV28 and TRBJ2-2; TRBD2 aligns across 14 bases. V lost 2 bases and J lost 9; bases outside the gene matches: 5. CDR3 length: 16 residues. Germline CDR1 reads MDHEN; CDR2 reads SYDVKM. Written as DNA, the CDR3 is TGTGCCAGCAGTTTAGGACTAGCGGGGGGCCACCGGGAGCTGTTTTTT. It codes for CASSLGLAGGHRELFF.

DNA of the CDR3: TGCAGCGTTGACCCTGGCCTAGCGGGGTACAATGAGCAGTTCTTC. Its protein is CSVDPGLAGYNEQFF. V gene TRBV29-1 combines with J gene TRBJ2-1; TRBD2 matches 9 bases. V lost 3 bases, J lost 4 bases, and 7 bases stayed unmatched. CDR1 and CDR2 from the germline V gene are SQVTM and ANQGSEA. The CDR3 loop spans 15 amino acids.

The rearrangement joins TRBV28 to TRBJ1-5, with D possibly being TRBD1 (5 bases). This CDR3 comprises 15 residues. Germline-derived CDR1 and CDR2 are MDHEN and SYDVKM. Trimming stripped 3 bases from V and 1 base from J, with 10 bases between. Here the CDR3 reads CASSLRGGSNQPQHF. For the CDR3, the DNA is TGTGCCAGCAGTTTGCGGGGCGGGAGCAATCAGCCCCAGCATTTT.

This CDR3 is CASNLGGRAGEQYF. CDR3 DNA sequence: TGTGCCAGCAACCTCGGCGGGAGGGCCGGTGAGCAGTACTTC. The rearrangement uses TRBV7-8 and TRBJ2-7; TRBD2 matches at 9 bases. The V segment lost 7 bases and the J segment 7 bases; nucleotides outside the gene matches: 11. Germline CDR1 SGHVS, CDR2 FQNEAQ. CDR3 length: 14 amino acids.

The chain joins TRBV4-1 to TRBJ2-1; no definite D call. V lost 0 bases to trimming and J lost 10 bases, with 4 bases between them. The CDR3 is 11 amino acids. Germline V gene sequence: CDR1 MGHRA, CDR2 YSYEKL. CDR3: CASSQDPEQFF. CDR3 nucleotide sequence: TGCGCCAGCAGCCAAGACCCAGAGCAGTTCTTC.

This chain connects TRBV28 to TRBJ1-2; D gene unclear. The V and J ends lost 2 bases and 11 bases respectively, with 12 bases between them. The germline gives CDR1 MDHEN, CDR2 SYDVKM. This CDR3 is 12 amino acids long. CDR3 DNA: TGTGCCAGCAGTTTAGGGCAGGATTTGTACACCTTC. Its translation is CASSLGQDLYTF.

The chain joins TRBV4-1 to TRBJ2-2; TRBD2 agrees at 11 bases. Germline V gene data show CDR1 as MGHRA and CDR2 as YSYEKL. V was pared by 3 bases and J by 8 bases, with 8 bases of the junction left unmatched. The CDR3 has 16 amino acids. CDR3: CASSHSLAGVGGELFF. CDR3 in DNA: TGCGCCAGCAGCCATTCACTAGCGGGGGTGGGGGGGGAGCTGTTTTTT.

The chain couples TRBV5-1 to TRBJ2-3, with D tentatively TRBD2 (6 bases). V was cut by 1 base and J by 4 bases, with 16 bases left in between. The germline V gene encodes CDR1 SGHRS and CDR2 YFSETQ. The CDR3 is 16 residues long. CDR3 sequence: CASSLSVRSGADTQYF. DNA for the CDR3: TGCGCCAGCAGCTTGTCAGTACGTTCGGGGGCAGATACGCAGTATTTT.

This rearrangement joins TRBV19 to TRBJ2-1; TRBD2 is a possible D gene (6 bases). The CDR3 is 14 residues long. Trimming shortened V by 7 bases and J by 7 bases, and 17 bases separated the two germline ends. Germline assignment: CDR1 LNHDA and CDR2 SQIVND (reference sequence). CDR3 region: CASNSYGRNNEQFF. CDR3 DNA sequence: TGTGCCAGTAATTCCTACGGGAGAAATAATGAGCAGTTCTTC.